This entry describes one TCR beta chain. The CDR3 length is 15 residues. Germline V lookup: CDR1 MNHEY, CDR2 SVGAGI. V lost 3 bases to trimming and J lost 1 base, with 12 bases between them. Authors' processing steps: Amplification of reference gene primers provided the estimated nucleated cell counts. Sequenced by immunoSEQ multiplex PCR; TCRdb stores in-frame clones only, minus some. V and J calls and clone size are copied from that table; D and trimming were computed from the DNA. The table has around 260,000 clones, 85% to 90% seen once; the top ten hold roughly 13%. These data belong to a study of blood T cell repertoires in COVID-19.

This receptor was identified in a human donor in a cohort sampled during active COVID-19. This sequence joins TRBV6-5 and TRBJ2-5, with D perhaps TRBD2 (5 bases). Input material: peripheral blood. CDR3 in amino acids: CASSYGRRFQETQYF. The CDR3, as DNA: TGTGCCAGCAGTTATGGGAGACGGTTCCAAGAGACCCAGTACTTC.